This T cell receptor (beta chain) emerged from a study of low-dose radiotherapy and immunotherapy resistance in tumors. Study at large: Intravenous ipilimumab 1 mg/kg every six weeks was given with nivolumab 240 mg every two weeks. The authors gave intravenous cyclophosphamide 200 mg/m2 every two weeks, one day before radiation and immunotherapy. Patients took aspirin 300 mg by mouth once daily. This continued for four cycles, starting on cycle 1 day 1.

This clonotype was counted ten times or more. Germline V gives CDR1 SNHLY, CDR2 FYNNEI. Losses at the gene ends were 6 bases for V and 7 bases for J; bases not matched to a gene: 4. This CDR3 comprises 14 residues. First-strand cDNA relied on TRAV- and TRBV-specific primers spanning alpha and beta chains. Over about 19 PCR cycles, TCRs were amplified from a constant-region primer and V-primer adapter. TCRdb reprocessed the reads via MiXCR and lists one record per CDR3 protein. Of tens of thousands of distinct CDR3 sequences detected, roughly a sixth appear once; the ten largest clones hold roughly 2.8%. Time point specified: before trial treatment. Donors were dosed with nivolumab and ipilimumab; they also received aspirin, low-dose cyclophosphamide and low-dose radiotherapy.

The sequence was collected from a male donor with prostate cancer. This sequence joins TRBV2 and TRBJ1-6; the match to TRBD1 covers 9 bases. The material sequenced was PBMCs, taken before treatment. This CDR3 reads CASSPDRGNSPLHF. The CDR3, as DNA: TGTGCCAGCAGCCCGGACAGGGGAAATTCACCCCTCCACTTT.